This is a list of T cell receptor beta chains from one sample in a study of blood T cell repertoires in COVID-19. Sequencing was performed with immunoSEQ multiplex PCR; in TCRdb, only in-frame clones are kept and a portion is missing. Among fewer than 250,000 clones listed, 82% were seen once. The source material was peripheral blood. These TCRs come from a woman aged 70-85 years with acute or convalescent COVID-19. Both conserved end residues are part of each CDR3. The order of the fields is J gene, V gene, D gene, clone size, CDR3 length, CDR3 DNA, CDR3 protein. The D gene is left open where the match is weak. A clone size is listed for some rows: how often the clone was seen (once, few, many), or a class if it is expanded.

TRBJ1-5	TRBV5-4	-	-	14	TGTGCCAGCAGCGGAGGACGGGTTAATCAGCCCCAGCATTTT	CASSGGRVNQPQHF
TRBJ1-6	TRBV3-1/TRBV3-2	TRBD1	-	15	TGTGCCAGCAGCCCACAGGGGAGAGGTAATTCACCCCTCCACTTT	CASSPQGRGNSPLHF
TRBJ2-3	TRBV10-1	-	-	15	TGCGCCAGCAGCCTAGGGGACACCAGCACAGATACGCAGTATTTT	CASSLGDTSTDTQYF
TRBJ1-2	TRBV4-2	-	-	14	TGTGCCAGCAGCCAAGAAGGTCGGGGGGATGGTTACACCTTC	CASSQEGRGDGYTF
TRBJ2-3	TRBV3-1/TRBV3-2	-	-	15	TGTGCCAGCAGCCTAACACAGGGTAACACAGATACGCAGTATTTT	CASSLTQGNTDTQYF
TRBJ2-1	TRBV30	-	-	13	TGTGCCTGGAGTGAAGGCGGCTACAATGAGCAGTTCTTC	CAWSEGGYNEQFF
TRBJ2-7	TRBV11-2	TRBD1	-	16	TGTGCCAGCAGCCCAAGCGACAGGGGGCAACGTATGGAGCAGTACTTC	CASSPSDRGQRMEQYF
TRBJ1-5	TRBV4-1	TRBD1	once	16	TGCGCCAGCAGCCTGGGACAGGGGGCGATGGGTCAGCCCCAGCATTTT	CASSLGQGAMGQPQHF
TRBJ2-1	TRBV6-2/TRBV6-3	-	-	12	TGTGCCAGCAGTCCGTCGCTAGGAGTGCAGTTCTTC	CASSPSLGVQFF
TRBJ2-2	TRBV6-1	-	-	12	TGTGCCAGCAGTGAGAGAGGCGGGGAGCTGTTTTTT	CASSERGGELFF
TRBJ1-2	TRBV5-4	-	once	13	TGTGCCAGCAGCTTGGCCGGGGGCTATGGCTACACCTTC	CASSLAGGYGYTF
TRBJ1-6	TRBV6-5	TRBD1	-	14	TGTGCCAGTCTCCGGGACAGATTTTATTCACCCCTCCACTTT	CASLRDRFYSPLHF
TRBJ2-3	TRBV7-2	-	-	14	TGTGCCAGCAGCCCCATGGTACTAGTGGATACGCAGTATTTT	CASSPMVLVDTQYF
TRBJ1-5	TRBV10-3	-	-	15	TGTGCCATCAGTGTCGGGGTGAATAGCAATCAGCCCCAGCATTTT	CAISVGVNSNQPQHF
TRBJ1-2	TRBV6-2/TRBV6-3	-	-	14	TGTGCCAGCAGTTACCGCGACAGGATCTATGGCTACACCTTC	CASSYRDRIYGYTF
TRBJ1-3	TRBV9	-	-	15	TGTGCCAGCAGCGCCTCGGGGTTCAGTGGAAACACCATATATTTT	CASSASGFSGNTIYF
TRBJ2-1	TRBV6-6	TRBD2	-	13	TGTGCCAGTCTAGCGGGGGGGCTCAATGAGCAGTTCTTC	CASLAGGLNEQFF
TRBJ2-2	TRBV3-1/TRBV3-2	TRBD1	-	15	TGTGCCAGCACCCCCCGGACAGGGCTTACCGGGGAGCTGTTTTTT	CASTPRTGLTGELFF
TRBJ2-3	TRBV5-4	-	-	15	TGTGCCAGCAGCACCCCGGAGGGTAGCACAGATACGCAGTATTTT	CASSTPEGSTDTQYF
TRBJ1-2	TRBV2	TRBD1	-	12	TGTGCCAGCAGACAGGGGAGAGTAGGCTACACCTTC	CASRQGRVGYTF
TRBJ1-4	TRBV2	TRBD1	-	16	TGTGCCAGCCGCTGGGACAGGGACGCAACTAATGAAAAACTGTTTTTT	CASRWDRDATNEKLFF
TRBJ2-7	TRBV19	-	-	13	TGTGCCAGTAGTACGACGGGCTCCTACGAGCAGTACTTC	CASSTTGSYEQYF
TRBJ1-5	TRBV7-6	-	-	15	TGTGCCAGCAGCTTAGAGATCCGGAGGAATCAGCCCCAGCATTTT	CASSLEIRRNQPQHF
TRBJ1-2	TRBV5-6	TRBD1	-	14	TGTGCCAGCAGCCTGGGACAGCAGAACTATGGCTACACCTTC	CASSLGQQNYGYTF
TRBJ1-3	TRBV6-5	-	-	16	TGTGCCAGCAGTTACTCGGGGCCAAGCTCTGGAAACACCATATATTTT	CASSYSGPSSGNTIYF
TRBJ1-2	TRBV29-1	-	-	12	TGCAGCGTTGCACAGACCAACTATGGCTACACCTTC	CSVAQTNYGYTF
TRBJ1-6	TRBV7-9	TRBD1	-	14	TGTGCCAGCAGCTTGGGACAGGGAGAGTCACCCCTCCACTTT	CASSLGQGESPLHF
TRBJ1-2	TRBV27	TRBD1	once	17	TGTGCCAGCAGTCTAGAGTACAGGGACAGATCTAACTATGGCTACACCTTC	CASSLEYRDRSNYGYTF
TRBJ2-7	TRBV6-5	TRBD2	-	15	TGTGCCAGCGGACCTCAGCGGGGTTGGGGCTACGAGCAGTACTTC	CASGPQRGWGYEQYF
TRBJ2-7	TRBV28	-	once	13	TGTGCCAGCAGGGGCACAGGGATAGGCGAGCAGTACTTC	CASRGTGIGEQYF
TRBJ2-3	TRBV6-1	TRBD1	-	15	TGTGCCAGCAGTGAAGGACAGGGGAAGACAGATACGCAGTATTTT	CASSEGQGKTDTQYF
TRBJ2-3	TRBV10-1	TRBD2	-	15	TGCGCCAGCAGCTTTACTAGCGGAACCACAGATACGCAGTATTTT	CASSFTSGTTDTQYF
TRBJ1-2	TRBV7-9	-	once	16	TGTGCCAGCAGTCGTACCACAGGGATCACTAACTATGGCTACACCTTC	CASSRTTGITNYGYTF
TRBJ1-6	TRBV7-6	TRBD1	-	17	TGTGCCAGCAGCAACGCTCCACAGGGGGCCGGTAATTCACCCCTCCACTTT	CASSNAPQGAGNSPLHF
TRBJ2-1	TRBV9	TRBD2	-	20	TGTGCCAGCAGCGCCGAGGTTAGCGGGGGGGCCCAGCGCTCCTACAATGAGCAGTTCTTC	CASSAEVSGGAQRSYNEQFF
TRBJ2-5	TRBV5-4	TRBD2	-	15	TGTGCCAGCAGCTTGGGGGGGGGAACACAAGAGACCCAGTACTTC	CASSLGGGTQETQYF
TRBJ1-2	TRBV6-5	-	few	13	TGTGCCAGCGGGTTAACAGGGAGCTATGGCTACACCTTC	CASGLTGSYGYTF
TRBJ2-3	TRBV18	-	-	14	TGTGCCAGCTCACCTTTAGAAATAGGGGTGGCGCAGTATTTT	CASSPLEIGVAQYF
TRBJ2-7	TRBV30	TRBD2	-	13	TGTGCCTGGGGGAGCGGGGGGGCCTACGAGCAGTACTTC	CAWGSGGAYEQYF
TRBJ2-2	TRBV12-3/TRBV12-4	TRBD2	-	13	TGTGCCAGCAGCCGCGGGGGGACCGGGGAGCTGTTTTTT	CASSRGGTGELFF